This entry describes one T cell receptor (beta chain). What it binds is not known. This record belongs to a study of CXCR3-negative and CXCR3-positive naive CD8 T cells. The CDR3 is made up of 18 amino acids. CDR1 is MDHEN, CDR2 SYDVKM, per germline. Study-wide points: Cryopreserved cells partially lost CXCR3 expression, and fresh PBMCs were used in most assays.

UMI-labeled TRB cDNA libraries were prepared by 5' RACE. TCRdb reworked the 5' RACE reads into one entry per CDR3 protein, no DNA. Recorded for this sample: about 120,000 distinct CDR3 sequences. The V gene is TRBV28, the J gene TRBJ1-1; the D call from TCRdb, TRBD1, cannot be confirmed without DNA. Sequenced material: naive CXCR3- CD8+ T cells from blood. The subset is: CD45RO-CCR7+CD27+CD95- naive CD8+ T cells lacking CXCR3 (TNR3-). This clonotype was sampled from a human donor in good health. Some clones in this sample may be carry-over from other donors' samples. This CDR3 is CASSFPTSGGGMNTEAFF.